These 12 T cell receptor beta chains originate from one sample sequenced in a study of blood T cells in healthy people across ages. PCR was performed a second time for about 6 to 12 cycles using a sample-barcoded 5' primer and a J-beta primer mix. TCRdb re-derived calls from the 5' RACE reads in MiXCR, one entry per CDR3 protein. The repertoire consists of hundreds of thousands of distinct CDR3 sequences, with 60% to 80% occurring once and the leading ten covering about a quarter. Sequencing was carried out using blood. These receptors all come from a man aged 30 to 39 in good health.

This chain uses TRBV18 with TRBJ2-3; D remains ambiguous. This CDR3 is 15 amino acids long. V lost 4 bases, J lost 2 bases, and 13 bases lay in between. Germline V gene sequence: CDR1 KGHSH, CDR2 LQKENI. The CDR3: CASSQNRRNTDTQYF. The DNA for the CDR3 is TGTGCCAGCTCACAGAACCGCCGGAACACAGATACGCAGTATTTT. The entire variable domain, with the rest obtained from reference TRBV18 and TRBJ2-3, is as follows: NAGVMQNPRHLVRRRGQEARLRCSPMKGHSHVYWYRQLPEEGLKFMVYLQKENIIDESGMPKERFSAEFPKEGPSILRIQQVVRGDSAAYFCASSQNRRNTDTQYFGPGTRLTVL.

The CDR3, as DNA: TGCAGCGTTGAAACAGGGCCCCACTACGAGCAGTACTTC. Protein sequence: CSVETGPHYEQYF. The gene calls are TRBV29-1 and TRBJ2-7; tentatively, D is TRBD1 (6 bases). This CDR3 is 13 amino acids long. V gave up 2 bases and J gave up 3 bases, with 11 bases separating them. Germline CDR1 SQVTM, CDR2 ANQGSEA.

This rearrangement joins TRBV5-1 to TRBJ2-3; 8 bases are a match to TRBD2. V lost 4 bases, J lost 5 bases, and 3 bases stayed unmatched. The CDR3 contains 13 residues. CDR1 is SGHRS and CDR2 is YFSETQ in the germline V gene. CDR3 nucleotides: TGCGCCAGCAGCACAGCGGGGGAAGATACGCAGTATTTT. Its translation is CASSTAGEDTQYF.

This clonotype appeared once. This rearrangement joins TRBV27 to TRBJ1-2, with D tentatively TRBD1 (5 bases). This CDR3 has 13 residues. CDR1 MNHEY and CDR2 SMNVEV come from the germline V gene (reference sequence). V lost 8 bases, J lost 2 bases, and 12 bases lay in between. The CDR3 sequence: CASGRGGNYGYTF. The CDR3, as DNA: TGTGCCAGCGGCCGGGGGGGGAACTATGGCTACACCTTC.

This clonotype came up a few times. CDR3 nucleotides: TGTGCCAGCAGCTTAGTCGGGGGTAGCGGCTACACCTTC. Residues: CASSLVGGSGYTF. The chain is built from TRBV7-9 and TRBJ1-2; tentative D call: TRBD1 (5 bases). The CDR3 loop spans 13 amino acids. Germline CDR1 and CDR2: SEHNR and FQNEAQ (reference sequence). Trimming removed 1 base from V and 8 bases from J, with 11 bases in between.

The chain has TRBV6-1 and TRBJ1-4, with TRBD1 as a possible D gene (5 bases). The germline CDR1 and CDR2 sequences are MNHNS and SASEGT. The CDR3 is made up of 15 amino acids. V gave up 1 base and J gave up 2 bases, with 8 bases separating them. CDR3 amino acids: CASSEGPGTNEKLFF. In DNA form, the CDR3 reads TGTGCCAGCAGTGAAGGCCCAGGGACTAATGAAAAACTGTTTTTT.

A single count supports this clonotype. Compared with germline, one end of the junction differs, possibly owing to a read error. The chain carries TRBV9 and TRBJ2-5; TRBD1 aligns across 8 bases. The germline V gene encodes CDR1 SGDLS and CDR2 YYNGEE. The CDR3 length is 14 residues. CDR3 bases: TGTGCCAGCAGCGTTGACAGGGGTGCAGAGGCCCAGTACTTC. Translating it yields CASSVDRGAEAQYF.

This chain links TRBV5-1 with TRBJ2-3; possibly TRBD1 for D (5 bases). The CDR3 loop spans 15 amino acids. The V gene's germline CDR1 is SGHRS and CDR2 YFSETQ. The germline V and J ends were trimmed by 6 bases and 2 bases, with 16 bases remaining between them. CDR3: CASNQGFSHTDTQYF. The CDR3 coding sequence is TGCGCCAGCAATCAGGGATTCTCCCACACAGATACGCAGTATTTT.

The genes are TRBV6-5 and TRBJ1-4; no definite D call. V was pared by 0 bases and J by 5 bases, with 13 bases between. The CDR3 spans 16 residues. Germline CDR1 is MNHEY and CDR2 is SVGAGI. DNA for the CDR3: TGTGCCAGCAGTTACTCAACCGCGAGGGCGAATGAAAAACTGTTTTTT. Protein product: CASSYSTARANEKLFF.

DNA of the CDR3: TGTGCCAGCAGTGAACCGACTAGCGGGGGGATAGATACGCAGTATTTT. Its translation: CASSEPTSGGIDTQYF. The chain links TRBV25-1 to TRBJ2-3; 13 bases fit TRBD2. The V gene's germline CDR1 is MGHDK and CDR2 SYGVNS. The CDR3 consists of 16 residues. V gave up 2 bases and J gave up 5 bases; unmatched junction bases: 4.

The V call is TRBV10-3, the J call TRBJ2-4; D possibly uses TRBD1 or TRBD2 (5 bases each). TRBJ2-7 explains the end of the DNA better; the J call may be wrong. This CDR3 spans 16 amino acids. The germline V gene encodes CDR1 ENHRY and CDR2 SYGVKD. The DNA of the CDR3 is TGTGCCATCAGTGACCCCACGGGGCAGGAGGTCTACGAGCAGTACTTC. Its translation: CAISDPTGQEVYEQYF.

This CDR3 is CSASGTNQETQYF. CDR3 nucleotides: TGCAGCGCTAGTGGGACTAACCAAGAGACCCAGTACTTC. The chain uses TRBV29-1 and TRBJ2-5, with TRBD2 matching over 7 bases. Germline CDR1 reads SQVTM; CDR2 reads ANQGSEA. V trimming: 7 bases; J trimming: 0 bases; junction bases outside the gene matches: 5. The CDR3 runs to 13 residues.